This paragraph covers one TCR beta chain sequence. Generated by immunoSEQ multiplex PCR, the TCRdb table keeps only in-frame clones and is missing some. The table has 250,000 to 400,000 clones, about 85% seen once. This CDR3 has 16 amino acids. Germline values: CDR1 MNHEY, CDR2 SMNVEV (reference sequence). V shed 3 bases, J shed 3 bases, and the junction held 6 bases outside the gene matches. This sample stems from a study of cytomegalovirus exposure and HLA in healthy donors. The sequence came from a woman in her 30s in good health and CMV-seropositive. This chain links TRBV27 with TRBJ2-3; 10 bases are shared with TRBD2. The sequencing sample was made of PBMCs. For the CDR3, the DNA is TGTGCCAGCAGTTTTTTTAGCGGGGGGACTACAGATACGCAGTATTTT. Amino acids: CASSFFSGGTTDTQYF.